Listed below are T cell receptor beta chains from one sample, sequenced in a study of beta chain features in type 1 diabetes. Here immunoSEQ multiplex PCR was the method, and the copy in TCRdb shows in-frame clones only, minus some. Of 400,000 to 600,000 clones listed, about 30% are singletons. What was sequenced was naive CD4+ T cells from blood. The receptors stem from a man aged 18 to 35 in good health. The CDR3 runs from the conserved cysteine through the conserved F or W. Fields, in order: D gene, J gene, V gene, clone size, CDR3 protein, CDR3 DNA. The D gene is left open where the match is weak. Expanded clones are given a class, and other clones once, few, many or no size at all.

TRBD2 | TRBJ2-7 | TRBV9 | - | CASSEGLAGAPHEQYF | TGTGCCAGCAGCGAAGGACTAGCGGGAGCTCCGCACGAGCAGTACTTC
- | TRBJ2-7 | TRBV30 | - | CAWSGGYEQYF | TGTGCCTGGAGTGGGGGCTACGAGCAGTACTTC
TRBD2 | TRBJ2-1 | TRBV27 | - | CASSRLAPYNEQFF | TGTGCCAGCAGTCGACTAGCCCCTTACAATGAGCAGTTCTTC
- | TRBJ1-1 | TRBV7-2 | - | CASSPRSGKRGTEAFF | TGTGCCAGCAGCCCCCGATCCGGGAAACGGGGCACTGAAGCTTTCTTT
TRBD2 | TRBJ2-1 | TRBV19 | - | CASSSSSGRARAYNEQFF | TGTGCCAGTAGTAGCTCTAGCGGGAGGGCCCGGGCCTACAATGAGCAGTTCTTC
- | TRBJ2-1 | TRBV5-4 | - | CASSWDLVSYNEQFF | TGTGCCAGCAGCTGGGACCTGGTCTCCTACAATGAGCAGTTCTTC
- | TRBJ1-2 | TRBV29-1 | - | CSVEGTSIDSGYTF | TGCAGCGTTGAAGGAACGTCTATTGACAGTGGCTACACCTTC
- | TRBJ2-1 | TRBV30 | few | CAWSSLGGSYNEQFF | TGTGCCTGGAGTAGTTTGGGAGGCTCCTACAATGAGCAGTTCTTC
TRBD2 | TRBJ2-7 | TRBV6-6 | - | CASRRTSGYSGEQYF | TGTGCCAGCAGGAGGACTAGCGGATACTCGGGGGAGCAGTACTTC
- | TRBJ2-2 | TRBV6-5 | - | CASSYWRTGELFF | TGTGCCAGCAGTTACTGGCGAACCGGGGAGCTGTTTTTT
- | TRBJ1-5 | TRBV10-3 | few | CAIRAGANQPQHF | TGTGCCATCAGGGCCGGGGCCAATCAGCCCCAGCATTTT
- | TRBJ2-7 | TRBV6-1 | - | CASRGGLYEQYF | TGTGCCAGCAGGGGTGGTCTCTACGAGCAGTACTTC
TRBD1 | TRBJ2-7 | TRBV4-1 | - | CASSTIGQGKREQYF | TGCGCCAGCAGTACAATAGGACAGGGAAAAAGGGAGCAGTACTTC
- | TRBJ2-7 | TRBV9 | few | CASSVGGSQYEQYF | TGTGCCAGCAGCGTAGGGGGGAGCCAATACGAGCAGTACTTC
- | TRBJ1-5 | TRBV19 | - | CASSPQGMGGNQPQHF | TGTGCCAGTAGTCCCCAGGGGATGGGGGGCAATCAGCCCCAGCATTTT
TRBD2 | TRBJ2-7 | TRBV30 | - | CARGTRYEQYF | TGTGCGCGGGGGACTCGCTACGAGCAGTACTTC
- | TRBJ2-7 | TRBV7-2 | - | CASSSRPGYEQYF | TGTGCCAGCAGCTCGAGACCGGGATACGAGCAGTACTTC
- | TRBJ2-7 | TRBV30 | few | CAWSLQGYEQYF | TGTGCCTGGAGCCTACAGGGTTACGAGCAGTACTTC
- | TRBJ2-1 | TRBV5-1 | few | CASSSGAGPDEQFF | TGCGCCAGCAGCTCGGGTGCAGGGCCGGATGAGCAGTTCTTC
TRBD1 | TRBJ2-7 | TRBV11-2 | few | CASSLAPPADRGGYEQYF | TGTGCCAGCAGCTTAGCCCCCCCCGCGGACAGGGGCGGATACGAGCAGTACTTC
- | TRBJ1-1 | TRBV5-4 | - | CASSLTQRNTEAFF | TGTGCCAGCAGCTTGACACAGAGGAACACTGAAGCTTTCTTT
- | TRBJ1-2 | TRBV19 | - | CASSIVFQGYGYTF | TGTGCCAGTAGTATAGTATTCCAGGGATATGGCTACACCTTC
TRBD1 | TRBJ1-1 | TRBV29-1 | - | CSARQGATEAFF | TGCAGCGCTCGACAGGGCGCGACTGAAGCTTTCTTT
- | TRBJ2-4 | TRBV4-3 | - | CASSQAGQFENIQYF | TGCGCCAGCAGCCAAGCAGGGCAGTTCGAAAACATTCAGTACTTC
- | TRBJ1-1 | TRBV30 | - | CAWDRDTSEAFF | TGTGCCTGGGACCGGGACACGAGTGAAGCTTTCTTT
- | TRBJ2-6 | TRBV25-1 | once | CANAGANGANVLTF | TGTGCCAACGCGGGGGCTAACGGGGCCAACGTCCTGACTTTC
- | TRBJ1-2 | TRBV30 | - | CAWSATGRDGYTF | TGTGCCTGGAGCGCCACAGGGAGAGATGGCTACACCTTC
- | TRBJ1-3 | TRBV10-3 | few | CATQGSGNTIYF | TGTGCCACACAGGGCTCTGGAAACACCATATATTTT
- | TRBJ2-5 | TRBV7-2 | - | CASSSFTGFGAETQYF | TGTGCCAGCAGCTCCTTCACAGGGTTTGGCGCGGAGACCCAGTACTTC
TRBD1 | TRBJ1-1 | TRBV30 | - | CAWDTGARTAFF | TGTGCCTGGGATACAGGGGCCCGGACGGCTTTCTTT
TRBD1 | TRBJ2-1 | TRBV28 | few | CASSLWGQGIRSYNEQFF | TGTGCCAGCAGTTTATGGGGACAGGGTATAAGGTCCTACAATGAGCAGTTCTTC
TRBD2 | TRBJ2-5 | TRBV15 | few | CATSRALAGETQYF | TGTGCCACCAGCAGAGCCCTAGCGGGAGAGACCCAGTACTTC
TRBD2 | TRBJ2-3 | TRBV5-6 | - | CASSLIQRELLGTDTQYF | TGTGCCAGCAGCTTGATCCAGCGGGAGCTTTTGGGCACAGATACGCAGTATTTT
- | TRBJ1-2 | TRBV9 | - | CASSVFNYGYTF | TGTGCCAGCAGCGTATTCAACTATGGCTACACCTTC
- | TRBJ1-4 | TRBV6-6 | few | CASSHEGKLFF | TGTGCCAGCAGCCACGAAGGAAAACTGTTTTTT
- | TRBJ1-5 | TRBV30 | - | CAWSGRGTGNQPQHF | TGTGCCTGGAGTGGAAGGGGGACGGGCAATCAGCCCCAGCATTTT
- | TRBJ2-1 | TRBV9 | - | CASSVEGLSYNEQFF | TGTGCCAGCAGCGTAGAAGGGCTCTCCTACAATGAGCAGTTCTTC
- | TRBJ2-7 | TRBV27 | - | CASSLVYGYEQYF | TGTGCCAGCAGTTTAGTCTATGGCTACGAGCAGTACTTC
- | TRBJ1-2 | TRBV18 | few | CASSPQGWGYTF | TGTGCCAGCTCACCTCAGGGATGGGGCTACACCTTC
- | TRBJ2-3 | TRBV9 | few | CASSVGTGPTDTQYF | TGTGCCAGCAGCGTAGGAACAGGGCCCACAGATACGCAGTATTTT
TRBD2 | TRBJ2-7 | TRBV30 | few | CAWSVSSGIYEQYF | TGTGCCTGGAGTGTGTCTAGCGGTATATACGAGCAGTACTTC
- | TRBJ2-6 | TRBV30 | - | CASGAGANVLTF | TGTGCCTCCGGCGCTGGGGCCAACGTCCTGACTTTC
TRBD2 | TRBJ2-1 | TRBV29-1 | - | CSVVYRGGNEQFF | TGCAGCGTTGTGTATAGGGGAGGGAATGAGCAGTTCTTC
- | TRBJ2-1 | TRBV7-9 | once | CGPGTYSYNEQFF | TGTGGGCCCGGGACATACTCCTACAATGAGCAGTTCTTC
- | TRBJ1-1 | TRBV10-3 | - | CAISESQGGNTEAFF | TGTGCCATCAGTGAGTCGCAGGGTGGGAACACTGAAGCTTTCTTT
- | TRBJ1-5 | TRBV6-5 | - | CASRSYSGQPQHF | TGTGCCAGCAGGTCCTACAGCGGTCAGCCCCAGCATTTT
TRBD2 | TRBJ2-7 | TRBV6-6 | - | CASSYVSGRLNEQYF | TGTGCCAGCAGTTACGTAAGCGGGAGGTTAAACGAGCAGTACTTC
TRBD1 | TRBJ1-4 | TRBV30 | - | CAWSLPTGDNEKLFF | TGTGCCTGGAGTTTACCGACAGGGGATAATGAAAAACTGTTTTTT
- | TRBJ2-3 | TRBV7-9 | few | CASSLAWKPTDTQYF | TGTGCCAGCAGCTTAGCGTGGAAGCCCACAGATACGCAGTATTTT
TRBD2 | TRBJ2-5 | TRBV5-1 | - | CASSFELAGDQETQYF | TGCGCCAGCAGCTTTGAACTAGCGGGGGACCAAGAGACCCAGTACTTC
- | TRBJ1-1 | TRBV7-2 | - | CASSLDRNTEAFF | TGTGCCAGCAGCTTAGATAGGAACACTGAAGCTTTCTTT
- | TRBJ1-1 | TRBV6-4 | few | CASSDSGLGDTEAFF | TGTGCCAGCAGTGACTCGGGACTTGGAGACACTGAAGCTTTCTTT
TRBD2 | TRBJ2-7 | TRBV29-1 | few | CSVAGGRGYEQYF | TGCAGCGTTGCCGGCGGGAGGGGCTACGAGCAGTACTTC
TRBD2 | TRBJ2-1 | TRBV14 | few | CASSQRLAGGRKFF | TGTGCCAGCAGCCAGAGACTAGCGGGAGGGCGGAAGTTCTTC
- | TRBJ1-1 | TRBV1 | few | CTSSQTDRWATEAFF | TGCACCAGCAGCCAGACGGACAGGTGGGCCACTGAAGCTTTCTTT
- | TRBJ2-1 | TRBV7-6 | - | CASSLDGSFYNEQFF | TGTGCCAGCAGCTTAGACGGGAGTTTTTACAATGAGCAGTTCTTC
TRBD1 | TRBJ2-3 | TRBV30 | - | CAWSVWQGVTTDTQYF | TGTGCCTGGAGTGTATGGCAGGGGGTCACCACAGATACGCAGTATTTT
- | TRBJ2-5 | TRBV5-1 | - | CASSSRTAETQYF | TGCGCCAGCAGCTCCCGGACAGCGGAGACCCAGTACTTC
TRBD2 | TRBJ2-3 | TRBV4-2 | few | CASSTSGVTDTQYF | TGTGCCAGCAGCACTAGCGGGGTCACAGATACGCAGTATTTT